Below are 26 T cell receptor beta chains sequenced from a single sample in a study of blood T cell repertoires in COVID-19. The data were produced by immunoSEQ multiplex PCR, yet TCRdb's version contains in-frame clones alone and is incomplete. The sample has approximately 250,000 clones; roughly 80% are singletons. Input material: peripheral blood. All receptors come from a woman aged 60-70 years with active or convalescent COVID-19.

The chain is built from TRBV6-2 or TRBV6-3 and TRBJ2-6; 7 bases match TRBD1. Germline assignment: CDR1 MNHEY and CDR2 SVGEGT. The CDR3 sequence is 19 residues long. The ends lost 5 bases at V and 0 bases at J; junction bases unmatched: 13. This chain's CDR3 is CASSKRQGPRDSGANVLTF. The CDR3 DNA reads TGTGCCAGCAGTAAGAGACAGGGACCAAGAGACTCTGGGGCCAACGTCCTGACTTTC.

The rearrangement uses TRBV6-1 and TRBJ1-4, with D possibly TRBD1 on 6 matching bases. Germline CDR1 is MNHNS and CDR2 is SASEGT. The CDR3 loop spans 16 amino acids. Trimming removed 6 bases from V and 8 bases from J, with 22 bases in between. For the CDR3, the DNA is TGTGCCAGCAGGGAACCGGGACAATGGGGAAAGGAAAAACTGTTTTTT. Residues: CASREPGQWGKEKLFF.

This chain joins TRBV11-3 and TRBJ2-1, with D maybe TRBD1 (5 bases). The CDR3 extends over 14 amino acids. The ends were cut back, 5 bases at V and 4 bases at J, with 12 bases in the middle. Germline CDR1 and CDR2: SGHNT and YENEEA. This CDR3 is CASSQGQGYNEQFF. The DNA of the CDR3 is TGTGCCAGCAGCCAGGGTCAGGGTTACAATGAGCAGTTCTTC.

CDR3 sequence reads: CASSLVGQGLRTEAFF. The CDR3 bases are TGTGCCAGCAGCTTAGTTGGACAGGGATTACGGACTGAAGCTTTCTTT. The chain uses TRBV7-6 and TRBJ1-1; 8 bases map to TRBD1. The CDR3 covers 16 residues. CDR1 SGHVS and CDR2 FNYEAQ come from the germline V gene. V lost 1 base and J lost 5; bases outside the gene matches: 9.

The CDR3 sequence is CASSRGDYEQYF. The DNA of the CDR3 is TGTGCCAGCAGTCGGGGAGACTACGAGCAGTACTTC. The V call is TRBV6-5, the J call TRBJ2-7; TRBD2 is a possible D gene (5 bases). The CDR3 contains 12 residues. V was pared by 5 bases and J by 3 bases, with 8 bases between. Germline CDR1 and CDR2: MNHEY and SVGAGI.

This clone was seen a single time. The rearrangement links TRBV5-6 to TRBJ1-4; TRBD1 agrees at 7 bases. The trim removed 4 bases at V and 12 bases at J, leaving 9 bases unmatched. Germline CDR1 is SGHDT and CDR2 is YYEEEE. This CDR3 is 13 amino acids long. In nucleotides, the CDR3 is TGTGCCAGCAGCCGCGTCAATGGACAGGAACTGTTTTTT. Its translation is CASSRVNGQELFF.

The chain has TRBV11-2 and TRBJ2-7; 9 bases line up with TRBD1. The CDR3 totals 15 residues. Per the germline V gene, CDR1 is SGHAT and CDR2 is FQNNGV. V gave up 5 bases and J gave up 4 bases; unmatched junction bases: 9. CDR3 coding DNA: TGTGCCAGCAGCCTGAGACAGGGGGGTAAATACGAGCAGTACTTC. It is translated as CASSLRQGGKYEQYF. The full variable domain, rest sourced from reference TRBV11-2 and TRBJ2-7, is EAGVAQSPRYKIIEKRQSVAFWCNPISGHATLYWYQQILGQGPKLLIQFQNNGVVDDSQLPKDRFSAERLKGVDSTLKIQPAKLEDSAVYLCASSLRQGGKYEQYFGPGTRLTVT.

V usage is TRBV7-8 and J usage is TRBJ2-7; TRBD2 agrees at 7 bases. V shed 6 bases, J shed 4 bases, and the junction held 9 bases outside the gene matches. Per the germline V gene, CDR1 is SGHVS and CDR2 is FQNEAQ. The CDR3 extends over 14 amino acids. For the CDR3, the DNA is TGTGCCAGCAGGGGGCGGGAGAATATGTACGAGCAGTACTTC. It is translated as CASRGRENMYEQYF.

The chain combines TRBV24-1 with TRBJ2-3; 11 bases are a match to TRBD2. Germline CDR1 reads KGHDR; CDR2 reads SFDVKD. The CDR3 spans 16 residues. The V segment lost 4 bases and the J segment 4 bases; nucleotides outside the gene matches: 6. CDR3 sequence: CATSDTTSGSPDTQYF. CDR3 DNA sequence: TGTGCCACCAGTGACACCACTAGCGGGAGTCCAGATACGCAGTATTTT.

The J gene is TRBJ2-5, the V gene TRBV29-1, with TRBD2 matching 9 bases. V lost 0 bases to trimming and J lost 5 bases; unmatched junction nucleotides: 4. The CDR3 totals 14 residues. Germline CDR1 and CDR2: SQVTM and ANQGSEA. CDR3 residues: CSVEERGGVETQYF. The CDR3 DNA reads TGCAGCGTTGAAGAGCGGGGGGGCGTGGAGACCCAGTACTTC.

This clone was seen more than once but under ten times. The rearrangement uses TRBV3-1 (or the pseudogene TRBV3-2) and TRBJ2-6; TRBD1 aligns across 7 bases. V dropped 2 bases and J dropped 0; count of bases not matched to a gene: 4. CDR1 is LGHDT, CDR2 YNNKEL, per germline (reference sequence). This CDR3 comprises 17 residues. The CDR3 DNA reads TGTGCCAGCAGCCAAATGACAGGGTACTCTGGGGCCAACGTCCTGACTTTC. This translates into CASSQMTGYSGANVLTF.

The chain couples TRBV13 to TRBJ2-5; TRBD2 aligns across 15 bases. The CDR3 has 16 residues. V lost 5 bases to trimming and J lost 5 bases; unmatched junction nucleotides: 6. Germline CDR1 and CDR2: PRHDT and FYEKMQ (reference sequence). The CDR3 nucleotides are TGTGCCAGCAGCCCCTGGACTAGCGGGGGGGCGGAGACCCAGTACTTC. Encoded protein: CASSPWTSGGAETQYF.

The CDR3 is CASSPTPLLAGVQGTQYF. Here the CDR3 DNA reads TGTGCCAGCAGTCCCACGCCCTTGCTAGCGGGGGTGCAGGGTACGCAGTATTTT. The J gene is TRBJ2-3, the V gene TRBV6-6; 10 bases fit TRBD2. The germline V gene encodes CDR1 MNHNY and CDR2 SVGAGI (reference sequence). J gave up 8 bases and V 5 bases, and 19 bases lay outside the gene matches. CDR3 length: 18 amino acids.

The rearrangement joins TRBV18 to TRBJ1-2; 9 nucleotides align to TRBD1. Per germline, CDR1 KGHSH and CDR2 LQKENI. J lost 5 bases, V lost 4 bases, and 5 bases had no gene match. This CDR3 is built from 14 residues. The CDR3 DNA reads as TGTGCCAGCTCACGGGACAGGGCCGGGTATGGCTACACCTTC. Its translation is CASSRDRAGYGYTF.

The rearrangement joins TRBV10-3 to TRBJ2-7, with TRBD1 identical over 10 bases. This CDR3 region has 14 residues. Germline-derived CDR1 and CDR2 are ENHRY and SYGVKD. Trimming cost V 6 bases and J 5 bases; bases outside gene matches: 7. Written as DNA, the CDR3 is TGTGCCATCAGCCGGGACAGGGGTTCTCACGAGCAGTACTTC. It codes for CAISRDRGSHEQYF.

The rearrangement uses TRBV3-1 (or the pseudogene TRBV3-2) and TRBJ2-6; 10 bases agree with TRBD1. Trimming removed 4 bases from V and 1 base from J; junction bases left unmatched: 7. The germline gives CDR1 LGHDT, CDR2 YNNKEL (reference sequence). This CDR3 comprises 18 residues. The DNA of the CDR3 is TGTGCCAGCAGCCCGCTCGGGACAGGGGAATCTGGGGCCAACGTCCTGACTTTC. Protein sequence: CASSPLGTGESGANVLTF.

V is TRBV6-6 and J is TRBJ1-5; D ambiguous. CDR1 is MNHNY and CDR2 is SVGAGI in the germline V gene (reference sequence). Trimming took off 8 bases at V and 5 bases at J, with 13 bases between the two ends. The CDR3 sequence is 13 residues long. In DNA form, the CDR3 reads TGTGCCAGCGCCTACGGTACGGATCAGCCCCAGCATTTT. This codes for CASAYGTDQPQHF.

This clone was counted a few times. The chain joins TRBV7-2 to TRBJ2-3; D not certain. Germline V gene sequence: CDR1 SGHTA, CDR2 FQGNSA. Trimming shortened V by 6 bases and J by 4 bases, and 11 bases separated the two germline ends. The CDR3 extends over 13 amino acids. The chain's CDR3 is CASRRMVADTQYF. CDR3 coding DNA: TGTGCCAGCAGGAGGATGGTCGCAGATACGCAGTATTTT.

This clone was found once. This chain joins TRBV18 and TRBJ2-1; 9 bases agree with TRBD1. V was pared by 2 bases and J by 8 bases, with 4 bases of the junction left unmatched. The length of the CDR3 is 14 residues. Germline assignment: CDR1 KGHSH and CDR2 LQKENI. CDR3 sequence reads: CASSPRTGEDEQFF. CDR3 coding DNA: TGTGCCAGCTCACCAAGGACAGGGGAGGATGAGCAGTTCTTC.

CDR3 bases: TGTGCCAGCAGCCGGACTAGCGGGAGGGCGGAGACCCAGTACTTC. Translation: CASSRTSGRAETQYF. The rearrangement uses TRBV14 and TRBJ2-5; 15 bases agree with TRBD2. This CDR3 is built from 15 residues. Trimming cost V 4 bases and J 5 bases; bases outside gene matches: 2. Germline CDR1 is SGHDN and CDR2 is FVKESK.

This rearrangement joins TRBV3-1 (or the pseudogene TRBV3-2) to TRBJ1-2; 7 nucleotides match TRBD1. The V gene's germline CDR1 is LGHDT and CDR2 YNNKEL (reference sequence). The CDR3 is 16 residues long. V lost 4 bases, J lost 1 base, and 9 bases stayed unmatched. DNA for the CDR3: TGTGCCAGCAGCCCTAAAGGACAGGAGGGTAACTATGGCTACACCTTC. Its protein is CASSPKGQEGNYGYTF.

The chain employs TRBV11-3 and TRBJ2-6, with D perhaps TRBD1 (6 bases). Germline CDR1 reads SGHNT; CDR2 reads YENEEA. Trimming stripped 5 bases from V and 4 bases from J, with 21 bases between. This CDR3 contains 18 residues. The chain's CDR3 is CASSHIRGIVSGANVLTF. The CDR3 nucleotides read TGTGCCAGCAGCCATATCAGGGGAATTGTTTCAGGGGCCAACGTCCTGACTTTC.

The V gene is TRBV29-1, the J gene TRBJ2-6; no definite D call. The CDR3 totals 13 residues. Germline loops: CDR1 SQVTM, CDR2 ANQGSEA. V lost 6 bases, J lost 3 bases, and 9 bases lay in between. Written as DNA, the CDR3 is TGCAGCGTCTTCGAACTTGGGGCCAACGTCCTGACTTTC. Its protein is CSVFELGANVLTF.

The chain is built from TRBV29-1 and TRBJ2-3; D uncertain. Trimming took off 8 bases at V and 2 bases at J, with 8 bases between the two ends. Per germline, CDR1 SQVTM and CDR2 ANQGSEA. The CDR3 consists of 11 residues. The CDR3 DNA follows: TGCAGCTACTCTAACACAGATACGCAGTATTTT. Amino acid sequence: CSYSNTDTQYF.

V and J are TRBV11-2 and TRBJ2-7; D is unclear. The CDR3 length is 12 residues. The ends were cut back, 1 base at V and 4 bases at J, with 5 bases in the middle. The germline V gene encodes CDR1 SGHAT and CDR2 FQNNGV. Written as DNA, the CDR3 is TGTGCCAGCAGCTTAGGCCAGTACGAGCAGTACTTC. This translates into CASSLGQYEQYF.

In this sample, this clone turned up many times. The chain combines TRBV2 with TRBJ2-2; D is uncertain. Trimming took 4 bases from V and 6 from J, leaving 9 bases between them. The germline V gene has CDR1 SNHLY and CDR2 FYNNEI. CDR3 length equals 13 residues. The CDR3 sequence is CASSVVTPGELFF. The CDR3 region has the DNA TGTGCCAGCAGTGTTGTGACACCCGGGGAGCTGTTTTTT.